Sequencing of this T cell receptor beta chain was carried out in a study of breast tumors, draining lymph nodes, adjacent tissues. Study results and limitations: Compared with lymph nodes, tumors were less diverse; compared with nontumor tissue, more. Most tumor T cells seemingly derive from lymph node, then expand in tumor.

Breast cancer patients provided tissue from their axillary draining lymph nodes. TCRdb called the multiplex PCR reads again in MiXCR, with one record for every CDR3 protein. The sample has 200,000 or so distinct CDR3 sequences, over 25% seen once. This clonotype was seen many times. Its antigen is not identified. From germline, CDR1 is ENHRY and CDR2 SYGVKD. V shed 0 bases and J 3 bases; nucleotides not matched to a gene: 6. This CDR3 is built from 16 residues. The V and J genes are TRBV10-3 and TRBJ2-3, with 7 bases lining up with TRBD2. The sequenced material came from axillary lymph node tissue. This TCR derives from a female donor with breast cancer. Some clones in this sample may be carry-over from other donors' samples. The chain's CDR3 is CAISESERGQTDTQYF. CDR3 nucleotides: TGTGCCATCAGTGAGTCGGAGCGGGGCCAGACAGATACGCAGTATTTT.